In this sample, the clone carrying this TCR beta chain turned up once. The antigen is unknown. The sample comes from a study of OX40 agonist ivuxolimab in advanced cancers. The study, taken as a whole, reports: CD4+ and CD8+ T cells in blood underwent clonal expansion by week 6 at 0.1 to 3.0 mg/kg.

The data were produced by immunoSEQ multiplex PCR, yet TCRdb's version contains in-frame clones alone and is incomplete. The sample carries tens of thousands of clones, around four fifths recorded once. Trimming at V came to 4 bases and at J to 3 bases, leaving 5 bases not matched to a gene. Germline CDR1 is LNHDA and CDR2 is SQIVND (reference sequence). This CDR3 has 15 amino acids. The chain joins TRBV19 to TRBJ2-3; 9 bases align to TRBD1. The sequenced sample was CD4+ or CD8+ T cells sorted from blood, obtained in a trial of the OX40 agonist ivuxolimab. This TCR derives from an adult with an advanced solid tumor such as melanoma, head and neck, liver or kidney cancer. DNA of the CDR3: TGTGCCAGTAGTACAGGGACAGGGTTGACAGATACGCAGTATTTT. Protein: CASSTGTGLTDTQYF.